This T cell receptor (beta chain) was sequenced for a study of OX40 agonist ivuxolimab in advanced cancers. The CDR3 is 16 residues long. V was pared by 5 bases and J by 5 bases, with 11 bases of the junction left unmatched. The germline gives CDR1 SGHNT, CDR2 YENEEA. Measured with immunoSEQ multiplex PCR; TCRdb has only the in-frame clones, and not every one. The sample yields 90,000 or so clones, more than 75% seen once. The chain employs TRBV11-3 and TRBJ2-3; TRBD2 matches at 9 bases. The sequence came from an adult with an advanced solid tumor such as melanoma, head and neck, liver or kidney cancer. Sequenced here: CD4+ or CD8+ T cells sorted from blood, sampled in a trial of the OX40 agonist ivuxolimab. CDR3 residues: CASSRSRAGGLDTQYF. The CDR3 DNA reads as TGTGCCAGCAGCCGATCGAGGGCGGGGGGGCTAGATACGCAGTATTTT. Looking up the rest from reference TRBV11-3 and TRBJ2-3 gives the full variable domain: EAGVVQSPRYKIIEKKQPVAFWCNPISGHNTLYWYLQNLGQGPELLIRYENEEAVDDSQLPKDRFSAERLKGVDSTLKIQPAELGDSAVYLCASSRSRAGGLDTQYFGPGTRLTVL.